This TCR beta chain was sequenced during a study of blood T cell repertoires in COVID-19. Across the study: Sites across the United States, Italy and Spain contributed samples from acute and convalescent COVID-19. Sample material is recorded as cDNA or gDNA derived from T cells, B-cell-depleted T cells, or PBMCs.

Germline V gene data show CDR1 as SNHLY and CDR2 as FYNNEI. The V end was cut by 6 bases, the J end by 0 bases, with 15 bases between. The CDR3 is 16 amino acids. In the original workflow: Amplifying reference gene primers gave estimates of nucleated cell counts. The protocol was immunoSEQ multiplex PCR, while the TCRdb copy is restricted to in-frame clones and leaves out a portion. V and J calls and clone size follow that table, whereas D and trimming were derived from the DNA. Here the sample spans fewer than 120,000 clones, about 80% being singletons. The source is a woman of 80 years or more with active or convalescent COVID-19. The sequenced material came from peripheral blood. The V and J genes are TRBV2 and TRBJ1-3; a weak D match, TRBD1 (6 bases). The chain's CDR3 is CASSAQGGISGNTIYF. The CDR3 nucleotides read TGTGCCAGCAGCGCACAAGGGGGTATCTCTGGAAACACCATATATTTT.